This TCR beta chain came from a study of T cell repertoires in cytomegalovirus infection. This clonotype was seen a handful of times. Its antigen is undetermined. Study results and caveats: HLA-C-restricted TCR beta clonotypes specific for CMV led the ex vivo response. Totalled public TCR beta family frequency picked out people who carried CMV plus the relevant HLA.

TCRdb reanalysed the reads using MiXCR and keeps one entry per CDR3 protein. The sample contains roughly 230,000 distinct CDR3 sequences, approximately 17% of which appear only once. Germline CDR1 and CDR2: SGHTA and FQGTGA. The CDR3 is made up of 14 amino acids. V gave up 1 base and J gave up 8 bases, with 12 bases separating them. The receptor comes from a human donor in good health (CMV status not recorded). Some clones in this sample may be carry-over from other donors' samples. V gene TRBV7-3 combines with J gene TRBJ2-1; D possibly corresponds to TRBD2 (5 bases). The sample comprised CD8+ T cells from PBMCs. CDR3 in amino acids: CASSLNFLAHEQFF. The CDR3 nucleotides are TGTGCCAGCAGCTTAAATTTCCTAGCACATGAGCAGTTCTTC.